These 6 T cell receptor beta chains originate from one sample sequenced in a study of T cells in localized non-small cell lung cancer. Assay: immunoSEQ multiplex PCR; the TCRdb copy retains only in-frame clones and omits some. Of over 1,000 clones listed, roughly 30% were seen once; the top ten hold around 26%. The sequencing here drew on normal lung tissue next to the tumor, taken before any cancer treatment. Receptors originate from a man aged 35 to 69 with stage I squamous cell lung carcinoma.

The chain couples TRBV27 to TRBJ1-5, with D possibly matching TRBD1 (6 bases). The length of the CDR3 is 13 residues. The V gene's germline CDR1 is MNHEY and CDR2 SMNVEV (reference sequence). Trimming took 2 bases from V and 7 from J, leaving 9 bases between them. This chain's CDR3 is CASSLQGRQPQHF. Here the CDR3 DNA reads TGTGCCAGCAGTTTACAGGGGCGACAGCCCCAGCATTTT.

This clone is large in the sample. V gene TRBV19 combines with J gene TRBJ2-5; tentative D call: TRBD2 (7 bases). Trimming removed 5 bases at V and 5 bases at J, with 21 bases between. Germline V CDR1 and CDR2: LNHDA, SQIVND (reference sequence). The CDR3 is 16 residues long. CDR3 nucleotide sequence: TGTGCCAGTAGTCCCCCCGCGGGGGCGCTGGTGGAGACCCAGTACTTC. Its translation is CASSPPAGALVETQYF.

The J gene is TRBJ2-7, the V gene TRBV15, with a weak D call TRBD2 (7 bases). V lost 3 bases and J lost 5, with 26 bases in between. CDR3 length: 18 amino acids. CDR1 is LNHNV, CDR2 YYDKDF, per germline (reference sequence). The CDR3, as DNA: TGTGCCACCAGCAGGCCCATGGGTAGGGGGGGGGCCTACAACGAGCAGTACTTC. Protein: CATSRPMGRGGAYNEQYF.

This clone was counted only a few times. As DNA, the CDR3 is TGTGCCAGCAGCTTAGCTGAGGGGGCCAAATACGAGCAGTACTTC. It specifies CASSLAEGAKYEQYF. This sequence joins TRBV7-5 and TRBJ2-7; TRBD1 was called by the table and not checked on the DNA. TRBV7-5 is a pseudogene locus. The CDR3 is made up of 15 amino acids.

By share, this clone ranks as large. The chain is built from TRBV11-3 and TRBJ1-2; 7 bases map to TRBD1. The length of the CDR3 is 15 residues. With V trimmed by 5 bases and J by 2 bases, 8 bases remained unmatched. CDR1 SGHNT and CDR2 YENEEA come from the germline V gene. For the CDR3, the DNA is TGTGCCAGCAGCATGACCGACAGGGCGAACTATGGCTACACCTTC. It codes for CASSMTDRANYGYTF.

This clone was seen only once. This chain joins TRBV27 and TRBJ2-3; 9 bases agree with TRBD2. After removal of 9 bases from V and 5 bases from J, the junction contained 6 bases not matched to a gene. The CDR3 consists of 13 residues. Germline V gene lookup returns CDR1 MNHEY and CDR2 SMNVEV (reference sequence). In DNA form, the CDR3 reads TGTGCCAGTAAGCGGGGGGACCAAGATACGCAGTATTTT. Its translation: CASKRGDQDTQYF.